This T cell receptor beta chain was sequenced for a study of identifying expanded T cells in peripheral blood. The data were produced by immunoSEQ multiplex PCR, yet TCRdb's version contains in-frame clones alone and is incomplete. The table has about 85,000 clones, roughly 91% seen once. The CDR3 has 14 amino acids. Losses at the gene ends were 6 bases for V and 9 bases for J; bases not matched to a gene: 5. Germline V gene sequence: CDR1 MNHEY, CDR2 SVGAGI. Sequencing was carried out using blood. V and J are TRBV6-5 and TRBJ1-6; 10 bases are shared with TRBD1. The origin of this receptor is a person aged 18 to 75 in good health. The CDR3 nucleotides read TGTGCCAGCAGCCGACAGGGGGCCTCTTCACCCCTCCACTTT. Amino acid sequence: CASSRQGASSPLHF.